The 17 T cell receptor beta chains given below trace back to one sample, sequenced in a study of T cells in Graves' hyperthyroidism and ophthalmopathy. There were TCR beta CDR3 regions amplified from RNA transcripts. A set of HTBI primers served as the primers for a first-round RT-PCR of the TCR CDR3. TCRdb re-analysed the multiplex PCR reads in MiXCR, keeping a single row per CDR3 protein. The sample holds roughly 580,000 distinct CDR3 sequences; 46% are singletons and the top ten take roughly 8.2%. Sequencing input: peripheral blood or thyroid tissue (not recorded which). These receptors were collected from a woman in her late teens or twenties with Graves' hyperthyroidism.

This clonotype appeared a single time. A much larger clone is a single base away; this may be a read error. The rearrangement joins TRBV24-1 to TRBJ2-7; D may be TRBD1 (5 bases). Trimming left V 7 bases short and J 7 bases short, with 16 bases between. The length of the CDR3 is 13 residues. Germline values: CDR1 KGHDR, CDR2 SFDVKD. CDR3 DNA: TGTGCCACCAGGGCGGCAGGGCTGGAGGAGCAGTACTTC. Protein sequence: CATRAAGLEEQYF.

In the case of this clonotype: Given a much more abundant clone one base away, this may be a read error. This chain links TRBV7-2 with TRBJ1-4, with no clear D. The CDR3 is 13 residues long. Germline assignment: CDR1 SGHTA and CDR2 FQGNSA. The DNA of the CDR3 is TGTGCCAGCAGCTTCGACATAAATGAAAAACTGATTTTT. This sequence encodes CASSFDINEKLIF.

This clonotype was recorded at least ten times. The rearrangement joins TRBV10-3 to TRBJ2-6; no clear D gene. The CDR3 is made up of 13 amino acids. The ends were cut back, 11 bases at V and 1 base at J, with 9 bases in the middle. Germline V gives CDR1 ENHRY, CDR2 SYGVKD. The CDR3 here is CAHSPSGANVLTF. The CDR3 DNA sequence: TGTGCCCACTCACCTTCTGGGGCCAACGTCCTGACTTTC.

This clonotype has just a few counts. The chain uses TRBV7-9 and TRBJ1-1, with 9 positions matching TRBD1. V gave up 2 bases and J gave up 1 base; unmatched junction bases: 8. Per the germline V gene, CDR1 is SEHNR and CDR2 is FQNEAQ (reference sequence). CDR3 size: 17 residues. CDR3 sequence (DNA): TGTGCCAGCAGCTTATCCTACAGGGGGCAGGGGAACACTGAAGCTTTCTTT. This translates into CASSLSYRGQGNTEAFF.

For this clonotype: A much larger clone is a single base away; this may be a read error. In nucleotides, the CDR3 is TGCAGCGTGTCCTTGGCCAACGTCCTGACTTTC. Protein sequence: CSVSLANVLTF. The rearrangement links TRBV29-1 to TRBJ2-6; D gene unclear. With 6 bases removed from V and 6 bases from J, the gap between germline ends came to 6 bases. The CDR3 covers 11 residues. The germline CDR1 and CDR2 sequences are SQVTM and ANQGSEA.

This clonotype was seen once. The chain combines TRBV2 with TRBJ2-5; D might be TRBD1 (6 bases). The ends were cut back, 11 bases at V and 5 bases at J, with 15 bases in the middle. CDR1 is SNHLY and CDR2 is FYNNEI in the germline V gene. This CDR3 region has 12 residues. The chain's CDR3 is CAGQGNGETQYF. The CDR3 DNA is TGTGCCGGCCAGGGGAATGGTGAGACCCAGTACTTC.

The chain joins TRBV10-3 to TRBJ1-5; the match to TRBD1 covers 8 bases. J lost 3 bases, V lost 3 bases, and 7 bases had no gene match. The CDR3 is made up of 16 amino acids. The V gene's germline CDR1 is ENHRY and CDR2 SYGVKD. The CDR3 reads CAISEGQGAYNQPQHF. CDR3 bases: TGTGCCATCAGTGAAGGGCAGGGGGCCTACAATCAGCCCCAGCATTTT.

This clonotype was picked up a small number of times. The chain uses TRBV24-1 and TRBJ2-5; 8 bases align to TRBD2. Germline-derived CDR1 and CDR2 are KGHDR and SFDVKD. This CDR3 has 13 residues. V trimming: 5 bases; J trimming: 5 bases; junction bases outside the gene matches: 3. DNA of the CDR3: TGTGCCACCAGTGTCGGGAGGGGTGAGACCCAGTACTTC. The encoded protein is CATSVGRGETQYF.

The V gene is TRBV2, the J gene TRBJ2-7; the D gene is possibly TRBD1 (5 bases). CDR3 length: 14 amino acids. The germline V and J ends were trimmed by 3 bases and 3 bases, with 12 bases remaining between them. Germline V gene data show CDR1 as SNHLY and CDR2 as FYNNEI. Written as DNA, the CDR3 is TGTGCCAGCAGTGACGGACATCAAGTCTACGAGCAGTACTTC. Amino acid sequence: CASSDGHQVYEQYF.

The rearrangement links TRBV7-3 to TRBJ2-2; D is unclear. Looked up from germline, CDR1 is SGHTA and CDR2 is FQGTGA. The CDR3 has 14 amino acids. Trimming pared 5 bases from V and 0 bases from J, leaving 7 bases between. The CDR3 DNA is TGTGCCAGCAGCCCCGACGCGAACACCGGGGAGCTGTTTTTT. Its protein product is CASSPDANTGELFF. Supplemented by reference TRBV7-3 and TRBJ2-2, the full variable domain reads GAGVSQTPSNKVTEKGKYVELRCDPISGHTALYWYRQSLGQGPEFLIYFQGTGAADDSGLPNDRFFAVRPEGSVSTLKIQRTERGDSAVYLCASSPDANTGELFFGEGSRLTVL.

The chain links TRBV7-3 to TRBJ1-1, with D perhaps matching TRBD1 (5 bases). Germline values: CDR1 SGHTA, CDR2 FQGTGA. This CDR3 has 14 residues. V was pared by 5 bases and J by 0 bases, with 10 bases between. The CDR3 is CASSGGAMNTEAFF. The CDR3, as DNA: TGTGCCAGCAGCGGGGGAGCCATGAACACTGAAGCTTTCTTT.

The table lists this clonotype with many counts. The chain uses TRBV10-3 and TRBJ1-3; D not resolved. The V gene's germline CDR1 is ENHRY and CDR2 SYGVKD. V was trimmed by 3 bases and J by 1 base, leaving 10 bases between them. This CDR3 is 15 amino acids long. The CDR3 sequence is CAISEATRSGNTIYF. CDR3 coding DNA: TGTGCCATCAGTGAAGCGACGCGTTCTGGAAACACCATATATTTT.

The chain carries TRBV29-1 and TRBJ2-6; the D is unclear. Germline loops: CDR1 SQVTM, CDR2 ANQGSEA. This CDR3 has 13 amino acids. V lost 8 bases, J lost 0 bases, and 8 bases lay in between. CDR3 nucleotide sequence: TGCAGCATCGAAGACTCTGGGGCCAACGTCCTGACTTTC. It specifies CSIEDSGANVLTF.

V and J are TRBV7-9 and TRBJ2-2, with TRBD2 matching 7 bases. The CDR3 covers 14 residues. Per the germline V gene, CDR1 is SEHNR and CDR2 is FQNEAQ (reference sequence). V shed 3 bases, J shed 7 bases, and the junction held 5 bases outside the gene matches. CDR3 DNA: TGTGCCAGCAGCTTGAGGCGGGAGAGCGGGGAGCTGTTTTTT. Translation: CASSLRRESGELFF.

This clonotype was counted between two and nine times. Written as DNA, the CDR3 is TGTGCCACCAGTGATTCCCAGGGGACTAGCGGGAGAGAGACCCAGTACTTC. This sequence encodes CATSDSQGTSGRETQYF. V and J are TRBV24-1 and TRBJ2-5; 14 positions agree with TRBD2. CDR3 length equals 17 residues. The germline V gene has CDR1 KGHDR and CDR2 SFDVKD. With V trimmed by 2 bases and J by 4 bases, 5 bases remained unmatched.

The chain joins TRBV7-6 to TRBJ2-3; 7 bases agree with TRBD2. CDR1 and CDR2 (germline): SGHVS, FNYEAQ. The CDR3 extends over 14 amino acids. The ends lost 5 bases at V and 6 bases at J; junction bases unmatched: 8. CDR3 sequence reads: CASSPGGGSDTQYF. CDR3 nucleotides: TGTGCCAGCAGCCCGGGCGGGGGTTCGGATACGCAGTATTTT.

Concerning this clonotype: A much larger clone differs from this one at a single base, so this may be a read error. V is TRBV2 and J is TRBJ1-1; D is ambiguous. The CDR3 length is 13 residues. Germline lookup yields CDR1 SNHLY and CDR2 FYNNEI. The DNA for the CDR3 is TGTGCCAGCAGTGGTAACCCAGTCACTGAAGTTTTCTTT. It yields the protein CASSGNPVTEVFF. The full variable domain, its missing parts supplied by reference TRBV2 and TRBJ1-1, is EPEVTQTPSHQVTQMGQEVILRCVPISNHLYFYWYRQILGQKVEFLVSFYNNEISEKSEIFDDQFSVERPDGSNFTLKIRSTKLEDSAMYFCASSGNPVTEVFFGQGTRLTVV.